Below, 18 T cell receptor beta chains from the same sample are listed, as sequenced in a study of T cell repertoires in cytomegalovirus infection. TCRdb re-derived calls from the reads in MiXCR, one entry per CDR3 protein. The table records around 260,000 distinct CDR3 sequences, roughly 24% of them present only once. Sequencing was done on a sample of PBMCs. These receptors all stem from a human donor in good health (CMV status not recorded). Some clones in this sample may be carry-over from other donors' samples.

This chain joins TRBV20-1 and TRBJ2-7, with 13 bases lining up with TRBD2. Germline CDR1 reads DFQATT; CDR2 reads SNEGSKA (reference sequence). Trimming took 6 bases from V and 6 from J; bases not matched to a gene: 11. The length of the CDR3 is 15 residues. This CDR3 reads CSAGLAGEGVGEQYF. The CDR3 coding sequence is TGCAGTGCCGGACTAGCGGGAGAAGGAGTTGGCGAGCAGTACTTC.

For the CDR3, the DNA is TGTGCCAGCAGTTTATCCCTTAACAGGGGTGGCTACACCTTC. It yields the protein CASSLSLNRGGYTF. The chain links TRBV28 to TRBJ1-2, with 7 bases that match TRBD1. The germline gives CDR1 MDHEN, CDR2 SYDVKM. J was trimmed by 7 bases and V by 1 base; bases with no gene match: 6. The CDR3 loop spans 14 amino acids.

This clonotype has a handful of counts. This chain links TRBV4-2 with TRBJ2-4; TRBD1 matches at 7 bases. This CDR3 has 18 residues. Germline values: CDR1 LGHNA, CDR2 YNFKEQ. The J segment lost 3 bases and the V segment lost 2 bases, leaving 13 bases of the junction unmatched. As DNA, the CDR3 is TGTGCCAGCAGCCAATATTTGGGACAGCCACTAGACAAAAACATTCAGTACTTC. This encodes CASSQYLGQPLDKNIQYF.

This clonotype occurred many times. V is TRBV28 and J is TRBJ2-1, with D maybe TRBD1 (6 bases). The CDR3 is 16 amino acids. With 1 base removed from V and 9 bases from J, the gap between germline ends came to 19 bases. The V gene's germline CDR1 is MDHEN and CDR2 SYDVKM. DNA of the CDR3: TGTGCCAGCAGTTTATCCGGGGCGACCAAAGGGGGTGAGCAGTTCTTC. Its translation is CASSLSGATKGGEQFF.

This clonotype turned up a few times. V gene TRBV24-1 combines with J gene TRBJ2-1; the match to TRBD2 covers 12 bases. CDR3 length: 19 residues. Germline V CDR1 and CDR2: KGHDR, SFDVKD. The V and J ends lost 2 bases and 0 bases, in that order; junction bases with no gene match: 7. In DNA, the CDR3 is TGTGCCACCAGTGATTCGAAATGGACTAGCGGGAACTCCTACAATGAGCAGTTCTTC. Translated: CATSDSKWTSGNSYNEQFF.

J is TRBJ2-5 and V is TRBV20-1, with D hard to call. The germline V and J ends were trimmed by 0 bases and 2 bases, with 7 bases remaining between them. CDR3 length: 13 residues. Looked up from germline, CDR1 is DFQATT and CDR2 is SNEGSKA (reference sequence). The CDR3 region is CSARDTGQETQYF. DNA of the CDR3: TGCAGTGCTAGAGATACGGGTCAAGAGACCCAGTACTTC.

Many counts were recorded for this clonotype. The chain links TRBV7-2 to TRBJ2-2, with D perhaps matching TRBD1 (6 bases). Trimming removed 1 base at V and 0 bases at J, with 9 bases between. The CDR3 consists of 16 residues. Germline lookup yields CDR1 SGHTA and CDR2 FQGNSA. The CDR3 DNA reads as TGTGCCAGCAGCTTAGTGGGACAAACGAACACCGGGGAGCTGTTTTTT. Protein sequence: CASSLVGQTNTGELFF.

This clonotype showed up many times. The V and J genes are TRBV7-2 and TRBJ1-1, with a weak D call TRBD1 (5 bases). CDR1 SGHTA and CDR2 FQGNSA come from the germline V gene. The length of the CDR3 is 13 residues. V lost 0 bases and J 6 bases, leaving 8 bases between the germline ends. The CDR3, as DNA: TGTGCCAGCAGCTTAGCGGGGCGGCCTGAAGCTTTCTTT. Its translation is CASSLAGRPEAFF.

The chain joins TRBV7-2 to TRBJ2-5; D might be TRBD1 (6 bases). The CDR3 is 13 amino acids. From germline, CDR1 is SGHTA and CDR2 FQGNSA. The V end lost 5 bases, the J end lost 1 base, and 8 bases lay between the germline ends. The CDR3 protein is CASSQDSQETQYF. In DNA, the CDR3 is TGTGCCAGCAGCCAGGACAGCCAAGAGACCCAGTACTTC.

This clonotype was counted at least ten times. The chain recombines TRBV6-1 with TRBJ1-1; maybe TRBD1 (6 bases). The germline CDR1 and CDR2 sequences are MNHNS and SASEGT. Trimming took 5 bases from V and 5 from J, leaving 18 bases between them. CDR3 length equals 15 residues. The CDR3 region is CASSPEGGTGTEAFF. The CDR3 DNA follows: TGTGCCAGCAGTCCAGAGGGGGGCACTGGGACTGAAGCTTTCTTT.

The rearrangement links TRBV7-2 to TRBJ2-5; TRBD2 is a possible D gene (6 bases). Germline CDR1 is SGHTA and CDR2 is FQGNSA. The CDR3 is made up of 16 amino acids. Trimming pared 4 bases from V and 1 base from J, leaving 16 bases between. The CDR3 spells CASSSLGGPSQETQYF. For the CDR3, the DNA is TGTGCCAGCAGCTCTTTGGGGGGACCATCCCAAGAGACCCAGTACTTC.

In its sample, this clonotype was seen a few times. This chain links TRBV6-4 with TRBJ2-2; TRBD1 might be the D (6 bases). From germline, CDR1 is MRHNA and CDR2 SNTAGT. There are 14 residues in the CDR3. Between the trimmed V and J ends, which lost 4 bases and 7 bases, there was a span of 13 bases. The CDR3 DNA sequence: TGTGCCAGCAGTGTACGAGGGGGAAGCGGGGAGCTGTTTTTT. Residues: CASSVRGGSGELFF.

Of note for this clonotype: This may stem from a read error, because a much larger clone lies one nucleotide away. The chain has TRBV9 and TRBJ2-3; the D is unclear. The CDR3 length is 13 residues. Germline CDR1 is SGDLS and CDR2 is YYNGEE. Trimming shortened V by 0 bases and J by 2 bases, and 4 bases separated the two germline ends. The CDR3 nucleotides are TGTGCCAGCAGCGTAGACAACACAGATACGCAGTATTTT. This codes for CASSVDNTDTQYF.

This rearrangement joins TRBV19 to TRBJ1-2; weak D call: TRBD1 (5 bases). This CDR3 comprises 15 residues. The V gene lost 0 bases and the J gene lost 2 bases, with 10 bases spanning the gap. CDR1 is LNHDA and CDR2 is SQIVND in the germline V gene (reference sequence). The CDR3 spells CASSIDDDSNYGYTF. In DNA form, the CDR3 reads TGTGCCAGTAGTATAGACGATGACAGCAACTATGGCTACACCTTC.

DNA of the CDR3: TGTGCCAGCAGTTCCCGGACAGGGGGGAGGTCAGAGACCCAGTACTTC. Its protein is CASSSRTGGRSETQYF. The chain carries TRBV6-6 and TRBJ2-5; TRBD1 agrees at 10 bases. The ends lost 4 bases at V and 4 bases at J; junction bases unmatched: 9. CDR1 MNHNY and CDR2 SVGAGI come from the germline V gene (reference sequence). This CDR3 is 16 amino acids long.

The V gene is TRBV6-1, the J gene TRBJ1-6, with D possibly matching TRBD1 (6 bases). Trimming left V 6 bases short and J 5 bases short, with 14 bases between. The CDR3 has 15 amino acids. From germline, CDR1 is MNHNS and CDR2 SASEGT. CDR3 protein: CASSLQGFDNSPLHF. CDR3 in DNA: TGTGCCAGCAGCCTACAGGGATTCGATAATTCACCCCTCCACTTT.

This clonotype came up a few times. In nucleotides, the CDR3 is TGTGCCACCAGCCATCCGGGACAGGGGATTTACGAGCAGTACTTC. Translating it yields CATSHPGQGIYEQYF. This chain uses TRBV24-1 with TRBJ2-7; 10 bases line up with TRBD1. Trimming cost V 7 bases and J 4 bases; bases outside gene matches: 9. The CDR3 has 15 amino acids. The germline V gene encodes CDR1 KGHDR and CDR2 SFDVKD.

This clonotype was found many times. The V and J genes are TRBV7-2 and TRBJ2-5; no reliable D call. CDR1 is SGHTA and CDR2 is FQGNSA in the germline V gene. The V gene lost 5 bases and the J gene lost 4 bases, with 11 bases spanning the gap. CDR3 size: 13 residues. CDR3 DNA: TGTGCCAGCAGCCTCCTTCACGCAGAGACCCAGTACTTC. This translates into CASSLLHAETQYF.